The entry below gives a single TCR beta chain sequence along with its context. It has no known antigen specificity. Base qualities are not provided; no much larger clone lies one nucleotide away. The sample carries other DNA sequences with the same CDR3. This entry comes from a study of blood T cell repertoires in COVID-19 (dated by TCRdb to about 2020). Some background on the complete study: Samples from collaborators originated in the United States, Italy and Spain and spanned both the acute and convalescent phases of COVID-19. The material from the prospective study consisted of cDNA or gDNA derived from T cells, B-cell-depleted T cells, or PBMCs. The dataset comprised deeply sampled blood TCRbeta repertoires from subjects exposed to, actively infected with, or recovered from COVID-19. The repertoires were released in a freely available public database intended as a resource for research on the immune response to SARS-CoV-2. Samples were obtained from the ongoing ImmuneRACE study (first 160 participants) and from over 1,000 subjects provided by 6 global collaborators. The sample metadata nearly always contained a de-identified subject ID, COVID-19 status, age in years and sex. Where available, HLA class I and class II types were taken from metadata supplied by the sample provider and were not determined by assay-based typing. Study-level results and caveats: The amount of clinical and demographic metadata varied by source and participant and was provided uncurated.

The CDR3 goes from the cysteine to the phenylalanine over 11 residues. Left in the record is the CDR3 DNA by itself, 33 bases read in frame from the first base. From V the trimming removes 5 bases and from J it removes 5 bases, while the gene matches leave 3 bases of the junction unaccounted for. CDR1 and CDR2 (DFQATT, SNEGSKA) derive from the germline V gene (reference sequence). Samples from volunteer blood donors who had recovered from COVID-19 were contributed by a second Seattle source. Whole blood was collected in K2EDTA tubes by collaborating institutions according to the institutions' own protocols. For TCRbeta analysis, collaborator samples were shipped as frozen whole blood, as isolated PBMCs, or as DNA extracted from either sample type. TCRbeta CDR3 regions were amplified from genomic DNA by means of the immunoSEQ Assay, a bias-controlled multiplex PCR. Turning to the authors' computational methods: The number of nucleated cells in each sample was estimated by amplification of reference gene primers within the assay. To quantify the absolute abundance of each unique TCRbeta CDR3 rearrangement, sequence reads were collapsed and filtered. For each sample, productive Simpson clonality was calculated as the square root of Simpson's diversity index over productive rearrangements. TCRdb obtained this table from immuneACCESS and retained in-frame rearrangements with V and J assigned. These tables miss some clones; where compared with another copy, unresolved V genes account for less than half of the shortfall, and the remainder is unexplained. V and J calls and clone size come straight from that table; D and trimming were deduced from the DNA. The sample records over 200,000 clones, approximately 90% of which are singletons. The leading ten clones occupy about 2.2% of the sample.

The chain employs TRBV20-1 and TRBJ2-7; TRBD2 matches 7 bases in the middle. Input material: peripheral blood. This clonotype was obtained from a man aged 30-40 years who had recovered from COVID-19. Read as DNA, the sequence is TGCAGTGCTTCTAGCGGCCACGAGCAGTACTTC. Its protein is CSASSGHEQYF.